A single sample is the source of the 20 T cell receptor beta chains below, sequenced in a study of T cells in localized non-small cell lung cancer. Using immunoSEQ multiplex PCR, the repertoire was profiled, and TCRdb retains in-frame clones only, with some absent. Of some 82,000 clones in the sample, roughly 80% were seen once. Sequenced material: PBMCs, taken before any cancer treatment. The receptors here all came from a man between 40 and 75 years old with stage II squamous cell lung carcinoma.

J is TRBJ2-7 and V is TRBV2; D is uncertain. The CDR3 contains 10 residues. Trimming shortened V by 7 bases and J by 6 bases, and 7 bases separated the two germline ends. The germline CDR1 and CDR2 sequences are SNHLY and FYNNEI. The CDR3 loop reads CASKPSEQYF. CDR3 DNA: TGTGCCAGCAAACCCTCCGAGCAGTACTTC. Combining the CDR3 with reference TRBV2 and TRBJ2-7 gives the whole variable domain EPEVTQTPSHQVTQMGQEVILRCVPISNHLYFYWYRQILGQKVEFLVSFYNNEISEKSEIFDDQFSVERPDGSNFTLKIRSTKLEDSAMYFCASKPSEQYFGPGTRLTVT.

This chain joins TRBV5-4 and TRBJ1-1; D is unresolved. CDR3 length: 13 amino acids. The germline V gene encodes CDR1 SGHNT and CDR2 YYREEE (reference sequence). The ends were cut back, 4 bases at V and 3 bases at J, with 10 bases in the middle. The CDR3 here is CASSMTGYTEAFF. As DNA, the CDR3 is TGTGCCAGCAGCATGACCGGTTACACTGAAGCTTTCTTT.

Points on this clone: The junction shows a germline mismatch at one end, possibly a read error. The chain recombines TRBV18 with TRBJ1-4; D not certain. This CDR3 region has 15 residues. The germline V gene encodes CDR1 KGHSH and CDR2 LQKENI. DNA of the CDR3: TGTGCCAGCTCACCACCTGGGCAGGCTAAGGAAAAACTGTTTTTT. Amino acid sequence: CASSPPGQAKEKLFF.

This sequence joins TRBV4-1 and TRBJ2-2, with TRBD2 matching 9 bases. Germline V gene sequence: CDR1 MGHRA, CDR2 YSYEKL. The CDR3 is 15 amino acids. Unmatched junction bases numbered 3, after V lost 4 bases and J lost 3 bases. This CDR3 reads CASSRTSEDTGELFF. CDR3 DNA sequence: TGCGCCAGCAGCCGGACTAGCGAGGACACCGGGGAGCTGTTTTTT.

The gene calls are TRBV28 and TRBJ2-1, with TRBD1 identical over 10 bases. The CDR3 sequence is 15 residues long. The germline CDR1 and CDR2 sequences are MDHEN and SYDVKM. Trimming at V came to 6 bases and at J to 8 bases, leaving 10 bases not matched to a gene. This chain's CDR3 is CASSPGTGDMYEQFF. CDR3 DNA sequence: TGTGCCAGCAGCCCAGGGACAGGGGACATGTATGAGCAGTTCTTC.

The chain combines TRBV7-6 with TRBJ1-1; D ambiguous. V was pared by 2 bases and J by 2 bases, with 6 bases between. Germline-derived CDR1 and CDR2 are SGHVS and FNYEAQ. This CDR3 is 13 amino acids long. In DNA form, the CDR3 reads TGTGCCAGCAGCTTATCAAGAAACACTGAAGCTTTCTTT. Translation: CASSLSRNTEAFF.

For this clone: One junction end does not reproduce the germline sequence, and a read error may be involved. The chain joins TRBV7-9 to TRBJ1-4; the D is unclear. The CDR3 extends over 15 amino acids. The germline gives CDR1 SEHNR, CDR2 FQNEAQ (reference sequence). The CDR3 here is CASSLAGGRSEKLFF. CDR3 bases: TGTGCCAGCAGCCTAGCCGGCGGGCGGTCAGAAAAACTGTTTTTT.

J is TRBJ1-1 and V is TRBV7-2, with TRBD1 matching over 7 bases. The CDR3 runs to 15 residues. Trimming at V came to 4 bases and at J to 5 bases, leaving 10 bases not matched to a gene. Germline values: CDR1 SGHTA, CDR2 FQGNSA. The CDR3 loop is CASSSFRGGGTEAFF. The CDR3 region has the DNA TGTGCCAGCAGCTCCTTCAGGGGGGGAGGAACTGAAGCTTTCTTT.

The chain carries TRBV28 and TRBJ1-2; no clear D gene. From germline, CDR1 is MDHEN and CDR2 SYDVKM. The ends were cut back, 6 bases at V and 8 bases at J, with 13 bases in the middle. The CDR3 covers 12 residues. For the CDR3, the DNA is TGTGCCAGCAGAGGGTCGCTACGAGGCTACACCTTC. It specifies CASRGSLRGYTF.

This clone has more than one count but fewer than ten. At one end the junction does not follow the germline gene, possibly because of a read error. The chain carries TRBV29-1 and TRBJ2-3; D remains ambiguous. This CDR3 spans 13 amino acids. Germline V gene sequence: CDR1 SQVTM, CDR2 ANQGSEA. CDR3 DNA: TGCAGCGTGGAAGTATCGGCGGCAGATACGCAGTATTTT. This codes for CSVEVSAADTQYF.

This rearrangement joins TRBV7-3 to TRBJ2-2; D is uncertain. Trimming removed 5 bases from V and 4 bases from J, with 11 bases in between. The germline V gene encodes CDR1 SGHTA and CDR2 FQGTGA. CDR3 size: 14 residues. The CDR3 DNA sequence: TGTGCCAGCAGCCCAGGAGCTTTCACCGGGGAGCTGTTTTTT. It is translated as CASSPGAFTGELFF.

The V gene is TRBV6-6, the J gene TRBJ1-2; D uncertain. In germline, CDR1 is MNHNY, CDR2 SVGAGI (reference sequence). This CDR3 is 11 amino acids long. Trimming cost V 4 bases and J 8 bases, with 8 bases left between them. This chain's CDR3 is CASSSRRGYTF. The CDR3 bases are TGTGCCAGCAGTTCCAGGCGCGGCTACACCTTC.

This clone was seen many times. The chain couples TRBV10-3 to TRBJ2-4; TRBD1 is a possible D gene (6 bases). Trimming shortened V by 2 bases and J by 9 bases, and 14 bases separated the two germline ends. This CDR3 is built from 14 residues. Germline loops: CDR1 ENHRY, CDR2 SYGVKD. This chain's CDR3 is CAISEPRQAAIQYF. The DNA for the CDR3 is TGTGCCATCAGTGAGCCTCGACAGGCGGCCATTCAGTACTTC.

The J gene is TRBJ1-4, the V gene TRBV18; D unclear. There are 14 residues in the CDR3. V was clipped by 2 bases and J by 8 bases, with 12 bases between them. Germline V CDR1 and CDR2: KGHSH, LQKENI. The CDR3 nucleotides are TGTGCCAGCTCACCAGGGTCCCGGCGGGAAAAACTGTTTTTT. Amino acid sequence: CASSPGSRREKLFF.

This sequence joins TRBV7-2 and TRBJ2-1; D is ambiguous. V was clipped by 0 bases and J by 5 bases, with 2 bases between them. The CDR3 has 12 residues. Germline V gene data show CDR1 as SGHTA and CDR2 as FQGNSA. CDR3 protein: CASSLAHNEQFF. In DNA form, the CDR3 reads TGTGCCAGCAGCTTAGCTCACAATGAGCAGTTCTTC.

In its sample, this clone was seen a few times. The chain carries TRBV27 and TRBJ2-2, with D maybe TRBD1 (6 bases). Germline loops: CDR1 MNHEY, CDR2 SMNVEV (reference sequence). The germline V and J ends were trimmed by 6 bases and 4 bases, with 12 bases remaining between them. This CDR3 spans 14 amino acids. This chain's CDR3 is CASRSQGPTGELFF. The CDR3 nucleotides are TGTGCCAGCAGATCACAGGGTCCCACCGGGGAGCTGTTTTTT.

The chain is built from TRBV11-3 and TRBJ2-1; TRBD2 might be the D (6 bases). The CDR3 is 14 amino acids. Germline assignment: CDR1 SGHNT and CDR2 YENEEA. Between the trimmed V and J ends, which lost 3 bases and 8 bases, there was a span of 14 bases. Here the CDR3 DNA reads TGTGCCAGCAGCTTGCGAGGCCGGAGGGATGAGCAGTTCTTC. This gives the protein CASSLRGRRDEQFF.

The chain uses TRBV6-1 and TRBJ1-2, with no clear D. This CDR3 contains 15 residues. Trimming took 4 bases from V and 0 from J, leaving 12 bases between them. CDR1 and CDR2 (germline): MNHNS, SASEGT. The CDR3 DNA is TGTGCCAGCAGTGGTCGCCAGACGACTAACTATGGCTACACCTTC. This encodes CASSGRQTTNYGYTF.

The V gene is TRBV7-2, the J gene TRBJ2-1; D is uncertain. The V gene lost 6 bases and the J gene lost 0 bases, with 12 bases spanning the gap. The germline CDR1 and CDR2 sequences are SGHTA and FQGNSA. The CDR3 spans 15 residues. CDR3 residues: CASRLTLRSYNEQFF. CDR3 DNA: TGTGCCAGCAGACTAACCCTACGCTCCTACAATGAGCAGTTCTTC.

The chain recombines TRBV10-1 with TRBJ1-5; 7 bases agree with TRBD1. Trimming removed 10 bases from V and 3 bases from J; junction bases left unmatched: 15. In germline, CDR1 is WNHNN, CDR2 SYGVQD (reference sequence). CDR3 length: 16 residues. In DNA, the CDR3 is TGCGCCAACCGACGGATCAAGACAGGGAACAATCAGCCCCAGCATTTT. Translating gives CANRRIKTGNNQPQHF.